Presented here are 32 T cell receptor beta chains from one specimen sequenced in a study of T-cell memory formation after mild COVID-19. TCRdb processed the 5' RACE reads anew with MiXCR; each CDR3 protein has one entry. This sample has 410,000 or so distinct CDR3 sequences, with 23% found just once. What was sequenced was PBMCs or a T cell subset sorted from them (not recorded which). These receptors all come from an adult woman who had mild COVID-19 (a few samples of this study predate the infection). Cell type and time point are not known.

CDR3 region: CAWWDVGPPAFF. The CDR3 DNA is TGTGCCTGGTGGGACGTTGGTCCCCCAGCTTTCTTT. The gene calls are TRBV30 and TRBJ1-1, with D tentatively TRBD1 (5 bases). Germline lookup yields CDR1 GTSNPN and CDR2 SVGIG (reference sequence). With 5 bases removed from V and 10 bases from J, the gap between germline ends came to 17 bases. The CDR3 length is 12 residues.

The chain links TRBV2 to TRBJ2-1, with 10 nucleotides matching TRBD2. Germline lookup yields CDR1 SNHLY and CDR2 FYNNEI. The CDR3 has 16 residues. J lost 0 bases, V lost 6 bases, and 5 bases had no gene match. In DNA form, the CDR3 reads TGTGCCAGCAGGCTAGCGGGGGCTAGCTCCTACAATGAGCAGTTCTTC. It codes for CASRLAGASSYNEQFF.

The chain employs TRBV24-1 and TRBJ2-3; D may be TRBD1 (6 bases). CDR1 KGHDR and CDR2 SFDVKD come from the germline V gene. This CDR3 is built from 14 residues. V was pared by 4 bases and J by 5 bases, with 12 bases between. The CDR3 sequence is CATSEQGVRDTQYF. CDR3 bases: TGTGCCACCAGTGAACAGGGAGTACGAGATACGCAGTATTTT.

This clonotype was observed a handful of times. The V and J genes are TRBV30 and TRBJ2-3; D is perhaps TRBD2 (6 bases). Germline CDR1 is GTSNPN and CDR2 is SVGIG (reference sequence). The CDR3 runs to 14 residues. V was clipped by 1 base and J by 2 bases, with 10 bases between them. Here the CDR3 DNA reads TGTGCCTGGAGTGAGGGGACTTACACAGATACGCAGTATTTT. Protein sequence: CAWSEGTYTDTQYF.

The chain joins TRBV9 to TRBJ1-1; tentative D call: TRBD1 (5 bases). This CDR3 is 14 amino acids long. Deletions cut 0 bases from V and 5 bases from J, with 11 bases between. Germline lookup yields CDR1 SGDLS and CDR2 YYNGEE. The CDR3 loop is CASSVERDVTEAFF. DNA for the CDR3: TGTGCCAGCAGCGTAGAACGGGACGTGACTGAAGCTTTCTTT.

Ten or more counts support this clonotype. The chain uses TRBV7-2 and TRBJ2-2; D gene ambiguous. The germline V and J ends were trimmed by 3 bases and 0 bases, with 8 bases remaining between them. Germline V CDR1 and CDR2: SGHTA, FQGNSA. There are 15 residues in the CDR3. The CDR3 nucleotides read TGTGCCAGCAGCTTCACCGCAACGAACACCGGGGAGCTGTTTTTT. Translated, it gives CASSFTATNTGELFF.

This clonotype was found a few times. The chain combines TRBV15 with TRBJ1-2, with 7 nucleotides matching TRBD1. The CDR3 covers 16 residues. V lost 5 bases and J lost 8; bases outside the gene matches: 17. Germline loops: CDR1 LNHNV, CDR2 YYDKDF (reference sequence). As DNA, the CDR3 is TGTGCCACCAGCGCCGACAGGGAAAGCTCCCGACGGGGCTACACCTTC. Its translation is CATSADRESSRRGYTF.

This clonotype was found many times. This chain links TRBV6-5 with TRBJ2-3; D remains unclear. The CDR3 consists of 12 residues. Germline V gene lookup returns CDR1 MNHEY and CDR2 SVGAGI. With 6 bases removed from V and 2 bases from J, the gap between germline ends came to 6 bases. The CDR3 here is CASRSDTDTQYF. CDR3 nucleotide sequence: TGTGCCAGCAGGTCGGACACAGATACGCAGTATTTT.

This clonotype appeared a few times. The V and J genes are TRBV7-9 and TRBJ2-7, with a tentative D call TRBD1 (6 bases). Trimming pared 2 bases from V and 3 bases from J, leaving 17 bases between. Looked up from germline, CDR1 is SEHNR and CDR2 is FQNEAQ (reference sequence). The CDR3 is 16 amino acids. The CDR3 coding sequence is TGTGCCAGCAGCTTAACGGTGGCGGCAGGGGTCTACGAGCAGTACTTC. This codes for CASSLTVAAGVYEQYF.

This clonotype was counted a few times. J is TRBJ2-1 and V is TRBV9; TRBD2 matches at 10 bases. Germline V gene lookup returns CDR1 SGDLS and CDR2 YYNGEE. After removal of 4 bases from V and 8 bases from J, the junction contained 6 bases not matched to a gene. The CDR3 runs 14 residues. The CDR3 spells CASSPSGSLDEQFF. For the CDR3, the DNA is TGTGCCAGCAGCCCTAGCGGGAGTTTAGATGAGCAGTTCTTC.

This clonotype was picked up a small number of times. J is TRBJ1-1 and V is TRBV12-3 or TRBV12-4; 9 nucleotides match TRBD1. V dropped 5 bases and J dropped 5; count of bases not matched to a gene: 9. CDR3 length: 15 amino acids. The CDR3 protein is CASSVYRGPMTEAFF. CDR3 coding DNA: TGTGCCAGCAGTGTTTACAGGGGGCCGATGACTGAAGCTTTCTTT.

V is TRBV29-1 and J is TRBJ1-3, with D possibly matching TRBD1 (6 bases). V was cut by 8 bases and J by 4 bases, with 12 bases left in between. The CDR3 is made up of 12 amino acids. The germline CDR1 and CDR2 sequences are SQVTM and ANQGSEA. The CDR3 loop is CSFGGLGNTIYF. The CDR3 nucleotides read TGCAGCTTTGGGGGGCTAGGAAACACCATATATTTT.

The chain is built from TRBV12-3 or TRBV12-4 and TRBJ2-7, with a tentative D call TRBD2 (5 bases). The CDR3 totals 14 residues. Trimming took 3 bases from V and 3 from J, leaving 12 bases between them. CDR3 nucleotides: TGTGCCAGCAGTTTCATGCCAGAGGGCTACGAGCAGTACTTC. Amino acids: CASSFMPEGYEQYF.

This clonotype was counted only a few times. The V call is TRBV12-3 or TRBV12-4, the J call TRBJ1-4; D is possibly TRBD1 (5 bases). The V gene lost 5 bases and the J gene lost 8 bases, with 12 bases spanning the gap. The CDR3 sequence is 13 residues long. CDR3 bases: TGTGCCAGCAGTGGCCTCCGGGGGGAAAAACTGTTTTTT. It encodes CASSGLRGEKLFF.

The rearrangement links TRBV9 to TRBJ2-2; D perhaps matches TRBD2 (6 bases). Germline V gives CDR1 SGDLS, CDR2 YYNGEE. The V end was cut by 0 bases, the J end by 2 bases, with 14 bases between. The CDR3 is 17 amino acids. CDR3 protein: CASSVAPGTPNTGELFF. As DNA, the CDR3 is TGTGCCAGCAGCGTAGCTCCCGGGACTCCCAACACCGGGGAGCTGTTTTTT.

This clonotype appeared a single time. The rearrangement joins TRBV27 to TRBJ1-2; possible D gene TRBD1, 6 bases. Germline V gene sequence: CDR1 MNHEY, CDR2 SMNVEV (reference sequence). This CDR3 has 14 residues. V was shortened by 7 bases and J by 3 bases, with 15 bases between the two germline ends. The DNA for the CDR3 is TGTGCCAGCACCGCATACGGGGGCGACTATGGCTACACCTTC. It translates to CASTAYGGDYGYTF.

The chain links TRBV6-5 to TRBJ1-1; a weak D match, TRBD1 (5 bases). The V gene's germline CDR1 is MNHEY and CDR2 SVGAGI. The CDR3 runs to 11 residues. Trimming removed 8 bases at V and 5 bases at J, with 9 bases between. The CDR3 region is CASGGVTEAFF. DNA of the CDR3: TGTGCCAGCGGGGGTGTAACTGAAGCTTTCTTT.

The gene calls are TRBV2 and TRBJ2-7; D ambiguous. Trimming removed 6 bases from V and 5 bases from J, with 11 bases in between. Germline V gene data show CDR1 as SNHLY and CDR2 as FYNNEI. The CDR3 runs 12 residues. CDR3 region: CASRVALNEQYF. The CDR3 bases are TGTGCCAGCAGGGTAGCCCTTAACGAGCAGTACTTC.

The chain uses TRBV6-1 and TRBJ2-3, with a tentative D call TRBD2 (6 bases). Germline CDR1 reads MNHNS; CDR2 reads SASEGT. There are 15 residues in the CDR3. The germline V and J ends were trimmed by 3 bases and 0 bases, with 10 bases remaining between them. Here the CDR3 reads CASSDPSVSTDTQYF. The CDR3 coding sequence is TGTGCCAGCAGTGACCCTAGCGTGAGCACAGATACGCAGTATTTT.

This clonotype has only a few counts. V and J are TRBV6-5 and TRBJ2-6, with a weak D call TRBD2 (5 bases). Germline V gene data show CDR1 as MNHEY and CDR2 as SVGAGI. V was trimmed by 0 bases and J by 0 bases, leaving 18 bases between them. The CDR3 is 20 amino acids. For the CDR3, the DNA is TGTGCCAGCAGTTACTCGATGTCTTGGCGGGCTAGCTCTGGGGCCAACGTCCTGACTTTC. Protein: CASSYSMSWRASSGANVLTF.

The sample holds a few counts of this clonotype. At one boundary the junction diverges from the germline segment, which might be a read error. The chain has TRBV7-7 and TRBJ2-1; the D gene is possibly TRBD2 (6 bases). In germline, CDR1 is SSHAT, CDR2 FNYEAQ (reference sequence). This CDR3 region has 15 residues. As DNA, the CDR3 is TGTGCTAGCAGCCCGCGGGAAGGCTCCTACAATGAGCAGTTCTTC. Protein sequence: CASSPREGSYNEQFF.

This clonotype has a handful of counts. J is TRBJ2-1 and V is TRBV6-2 or TRBV6-3; 7 bases are shared with TRBD1. From germline, CDR1 is MNHEY and CDR2 SVGEGT. The junction had 12 bases not matched to a gene; V was cut back by 8 bases and J by 5 bases. This CDR3 has 15 amino acids. The CDR3 sequence is CASGPGGTGDNEQFF. In nucleotides, the CDR3 is TGTGCCAGCGGCCCCGGTGGTACAGGGGACAATGAGCAGTTCTTC.

In this sample, this clonotype turned up a few times. The V gene is TRBV4-3, the J gene TRBJ2-3, with D perhaps TRBD1 (6 bases). This CDR3 is 17 amino acids long. In germline, CDR1 is LGHNA, CDR2 YSLEER. V gave up 1 base and J gave up 3 bases, with 17 bases separating them. CDR3 sequence (DNA): TGCGCCAGCAGCCAAGGTTCTGGGGGCTTGATTACAGATACGCAGTATTTT. As protein: CASSQGSGGLITDTQYF.

This chain joins TRBV7-2 and TRBJ2-3; D remains unclear. The CDR3 runs to 12 residues. Trimming shortened V by 5 bases and J by 0 bases, and 3 bases separated the two germline ends. From germline, CDR1 is SGHTA and CDR2 FQGNSA. The CDR3 nucleotides are TGTGCCAGCAGCGAGAGCACAGATACGCAGTATTTT. Encoded protein: CASSESTDTQYF.

This clonotype came up a few times. V usage is TRBV7-9 and J usage is TRBJ2-1, with D perhaps TRBD2 (5 bases). Germline values: CDR1 SEHNR, CDR2 FQNEAQ (reference sequence). Deletions cut 3 bases from V and 9 bases from J, with 9 bases between. CDR3 length: 12 residues. Here the CDR3 reads CASSFASSEQFF. The CDR3, as DNA: TGTGCCAGCAGCTTCGCTAGCAGTGAGCAGTTCTTC.

The chain links TRBV19 to TRBJ1-5, with D possibly matching TRBD1 (5 bases). The germline V gene has CDR1 LNHDA and CDR2 SQIVND (reference sequence). Trimming stripped 2 bases from V and 0 bases from J, with 14 bases between. The CDR3 totals 17 residues. CDR3 residues: CASSITSGQVSNQPQHF. The CDR3 bases are TGTGCCAGTAGTATAACTTCGGGGCAGGTTAGCAATCAGCCCCAGCATTTT.

This clonotype was observed a handful of times. This chain links TRBV5-1 with TRBJ1-2; perhaps TRBD1 as D (5 bases). Looked up from germline, CDR1 is SGHRS and CDR2 is YFSETQ. Deletions cut 3 bases from V and 1 base from J, with 10 bases between. The CDR3 is made up of 14 amino acids. The CDR3 protein is CASSSGGVNYGYTF. The CDR3 DNA reads as TGCGCCAGCAGCTCTGGAGGGGTTAACTATGGCTACACCTTC.

This clonotype was picked up many times. The chain joins TRBV7-6 to TRBJ2-1; TRBD2 matches at 13 bases. Germline V gene data show CDR1 as SGHVS and CDR2 as FNYEAQ. V shed 4 bases and J 2 bases; nucleotides not matched to a gene: 5. The CDR3 extends over 17 amino acids. The CDR3 here is CASSSRTSGSAYNEQFF. CDR3 DNA: TGTGCCAGCAGCTCCCGGACTAGCGGGAGTGCCTACAATGAGCAGTTCTTC.

This chain connects TRBV15 to TRBJ2-7, with TRBD1 identical over 7 bases. V shed 0 bases, J shed 1 base, and the junction held 6 bases outside the gene matches. From germline, CDR1 is LNHNV and CDR2 YYDKDF (reference sequence). The CDR3 loop spans 16 amino acids. The CDR3: CATSRDLATGSYEQYF. The CDR3 region has the DNA TGTGCCACCAGCAGAGATCTCGCGACAGGGTCCTACGAGCAGTACTTC. Looking up the rest from reference TRBV15 and TRBJ2-7 gives the full variable domain: DAMVIQNPRYQVTQFGKPVTLSCSQTLNHNVMYWYQQKSSQAPKLLFHYYDKDFNNEADTPDNFQSRRPNTSFCFLDIRSPGLGDTAMYLCATSRDLATGSYEQYFGPGTRLTVT.

The gene calls are TRBV20-1 and TRBJ2-7; perhaps TRBD2 as D (5 bases). From germline, CDR1 is DFQATT and CDR2 SNEGSKA (reference sequence). The CDR3 sequence is 13 residues long. V was trimmed by 5 bases and J by 4 bases, leaving 15 bases between them. The CDR3 is CSALLDWKYEQYF. As DNA, the CDR3 is TGCAGTGCTCTATTGGACTGGAAATACGAGCAGTACTTC.

The chain joins TRBV6-1 to TRBJ1-4; no clear D. The CDR3 has 16 amino acids. Trimming removed 6 bases at V and 2 bases at J, with 16 bases between. Germline V gives CDR1 MNHNS, CDR2 SASEGT. The CDR3 spells CASRDNLLRTNEKLFF. CDR3 bases: TGTGCCAGCAGAGACAACCTATTGAGGACTAATGAAAAACTGTTTTTT.

The chain combines TRBV7-3 with TRBJ2-3; 9 positions match TRBD2. Trimming removed 10 bases from V and 6 bases from J; junction bases left unmatched: 11. The V gene's germline CDR1 is SGHTA and CDR2 FQGTGA. CDR3 size: 14 residues. CDR3 sequence (DNA): TGTGCCACCAGTAGCGGGGGAGGCATGGATACGCAGTATTTT. This codes for CATSSGGGMDTQYF.